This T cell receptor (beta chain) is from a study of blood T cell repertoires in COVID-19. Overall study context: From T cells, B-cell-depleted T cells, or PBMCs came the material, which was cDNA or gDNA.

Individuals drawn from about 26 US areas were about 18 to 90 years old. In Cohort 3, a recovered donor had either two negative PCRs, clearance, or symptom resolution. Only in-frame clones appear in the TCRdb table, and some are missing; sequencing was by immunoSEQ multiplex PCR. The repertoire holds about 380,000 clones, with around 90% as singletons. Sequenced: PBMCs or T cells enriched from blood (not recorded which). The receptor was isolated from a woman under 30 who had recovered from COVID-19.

Here the CDR3 DNA reads TGTGCCAGCAGCCAAGTAGCCGTCTCGAACACCGGGGAGCTGTTTTTT. Protein: CASSQVAVSNTGELFF. This chain connects TRBV3-1 (or the pseudogene TRBV3-2) to TRBJ2-2; D is undetermined. V lost 1 base and J 0 bases, leaving 9 bases between the germline ends. The germline V gene encodes CDR1 LGHDT and CDR2 YNNKEL (reference sequence). The CDR3 contains 16 residues.